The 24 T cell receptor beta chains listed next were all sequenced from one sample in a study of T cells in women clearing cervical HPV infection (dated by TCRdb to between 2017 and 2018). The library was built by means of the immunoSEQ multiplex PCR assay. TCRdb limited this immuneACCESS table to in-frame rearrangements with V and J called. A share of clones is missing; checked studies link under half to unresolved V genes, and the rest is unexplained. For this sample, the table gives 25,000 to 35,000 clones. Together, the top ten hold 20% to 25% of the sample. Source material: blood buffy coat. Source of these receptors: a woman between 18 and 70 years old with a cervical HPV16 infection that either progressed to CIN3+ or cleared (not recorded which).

CDR3 DNA, as far as it was read: TGCAGCGTTGAAGACCCCACTAAGACC. It is translated as CSVEDPTKT. The full CDR3 protein reads CSVEDPTKTQYF. The rearrangement joins TRBV29-1 to TRBJ2-5; D remains unclear. The read ends 3 residues shy of where the CDR3 ends; the end is completed using the germline J gene. V shed 0 bases and J shed 6 bases, with 8 bases lying between them. From germline, CDR1 is SQVTM and CDR2 ANQGSEA. The CDR3 has 12 amino acids.

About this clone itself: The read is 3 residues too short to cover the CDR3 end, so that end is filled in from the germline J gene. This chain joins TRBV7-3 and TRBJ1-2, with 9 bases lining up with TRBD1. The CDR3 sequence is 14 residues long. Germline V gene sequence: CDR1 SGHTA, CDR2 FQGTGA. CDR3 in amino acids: CASSLYGDRADYTF. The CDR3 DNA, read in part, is TGTGCCAGCAGCTTATACGGGGACAGGGCTGAC.

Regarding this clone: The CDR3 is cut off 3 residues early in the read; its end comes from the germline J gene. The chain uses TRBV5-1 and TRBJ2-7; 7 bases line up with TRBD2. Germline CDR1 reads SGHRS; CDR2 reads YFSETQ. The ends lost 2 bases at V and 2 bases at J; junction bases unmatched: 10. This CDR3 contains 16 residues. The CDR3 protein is CASSLPGLRGAYEQYF. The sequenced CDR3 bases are TGCGCCAGCAGCTTACCGGGACTCCGGGGGGCCTACGAG. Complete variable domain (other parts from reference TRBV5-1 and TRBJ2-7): KAGVTQTPRYLIKTRGQQVTLSCSPISGHRSVSWYQQTPGQGLQFLFEYFSETQRNKGNFPGRFSGRQFSNSRSEMNVSTLELGDSALYLCASSLPGLRGAYEQYFGPGTRLTVT.

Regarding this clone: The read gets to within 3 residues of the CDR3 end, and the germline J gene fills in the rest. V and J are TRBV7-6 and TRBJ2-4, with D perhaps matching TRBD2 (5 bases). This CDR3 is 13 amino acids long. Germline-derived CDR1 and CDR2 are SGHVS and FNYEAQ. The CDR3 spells CASSLTGGYGQYF. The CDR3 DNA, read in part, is TGTGCCAGCAGCTTGACTGGAGGCTATGGT.

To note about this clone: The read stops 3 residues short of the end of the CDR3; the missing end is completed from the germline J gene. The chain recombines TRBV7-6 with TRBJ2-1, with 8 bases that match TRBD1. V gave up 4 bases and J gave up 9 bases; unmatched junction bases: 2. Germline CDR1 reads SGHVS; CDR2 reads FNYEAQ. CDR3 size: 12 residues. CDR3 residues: CASSSGGSEQFF. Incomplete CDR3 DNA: TGTGCCAGCAGCTCAGGGGGCAGTGAG.

CDR3 DNA, as far as it was read: TGTGCCAGCAGTTTGGGACAGGGGGCTGCCTATGGC. Its protein is CASSLGQGAAYG. In full, the CDR3 is CASSLGQGAAYGYTF. The gene calls are TRBV12-3 or TRBV12-4 and TRBJ1-2; the match to TRBD1 covers 12 bases. With the read ending 3 residues before the CDR3 end, the germline J gene is used to fill in that end. The trim removed 3 bases at V and 4 bases at J, leaving 3 bases unmatched. This CDR3 spans 15 amino acids.

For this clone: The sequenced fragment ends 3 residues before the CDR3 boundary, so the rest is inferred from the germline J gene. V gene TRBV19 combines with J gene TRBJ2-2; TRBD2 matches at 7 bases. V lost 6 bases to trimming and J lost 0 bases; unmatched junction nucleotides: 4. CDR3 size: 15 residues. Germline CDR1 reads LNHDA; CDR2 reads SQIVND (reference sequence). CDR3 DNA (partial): TGTGCCAGTAGGATGACTAGCTCGAACACCGGGGAG. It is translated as CASRMTSSNTGE. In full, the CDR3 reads CASRMTSSNTGELFF.

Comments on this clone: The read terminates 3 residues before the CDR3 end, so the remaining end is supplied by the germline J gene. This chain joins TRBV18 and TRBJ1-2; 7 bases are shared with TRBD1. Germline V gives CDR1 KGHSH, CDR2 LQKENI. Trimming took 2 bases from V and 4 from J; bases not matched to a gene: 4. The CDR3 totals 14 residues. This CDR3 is CASSPATGTYGYTF. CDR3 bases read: TGTGCCAGCTCACCAGCGACAGGGACCTATGGC.

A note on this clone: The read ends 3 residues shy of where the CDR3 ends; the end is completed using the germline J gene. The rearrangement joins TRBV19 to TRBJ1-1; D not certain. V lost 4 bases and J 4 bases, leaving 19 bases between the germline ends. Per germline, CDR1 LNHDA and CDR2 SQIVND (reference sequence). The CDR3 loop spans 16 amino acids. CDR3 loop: CASSTRGFSEGTEAFF. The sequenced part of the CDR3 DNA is TGTGCCAGTAGTACCCGGGGATTTTCGGAAGGCACTGAA.

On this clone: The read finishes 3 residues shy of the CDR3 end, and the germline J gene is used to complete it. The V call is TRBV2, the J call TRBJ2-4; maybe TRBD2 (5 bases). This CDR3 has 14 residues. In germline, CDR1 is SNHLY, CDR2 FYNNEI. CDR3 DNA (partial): TGTGCCAGCAGCCCCCGGGGTGGTAATCAGCCT. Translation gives CASSPRGGNQP. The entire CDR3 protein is CASSPRGGNQPQYF.

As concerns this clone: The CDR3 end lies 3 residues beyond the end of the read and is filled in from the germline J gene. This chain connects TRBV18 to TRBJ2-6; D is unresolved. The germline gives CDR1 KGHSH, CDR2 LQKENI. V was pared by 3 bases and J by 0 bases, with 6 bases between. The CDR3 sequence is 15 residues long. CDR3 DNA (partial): TGTGCCAGCTCACCCCCCCGCTCTGGGGCCAACGTC. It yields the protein CASSPPRSGANV. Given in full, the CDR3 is CASSPPRSGANVLTF.

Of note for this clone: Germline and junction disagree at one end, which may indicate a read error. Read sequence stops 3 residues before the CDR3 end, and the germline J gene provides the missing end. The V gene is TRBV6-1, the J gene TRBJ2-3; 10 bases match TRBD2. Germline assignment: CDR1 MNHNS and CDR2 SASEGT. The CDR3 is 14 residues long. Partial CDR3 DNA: TGTGCCAGCAGTGACCTAGCGGGAGCAGAGACG. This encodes CASSDLAGAET. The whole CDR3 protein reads CASSDLAGAETQYF.

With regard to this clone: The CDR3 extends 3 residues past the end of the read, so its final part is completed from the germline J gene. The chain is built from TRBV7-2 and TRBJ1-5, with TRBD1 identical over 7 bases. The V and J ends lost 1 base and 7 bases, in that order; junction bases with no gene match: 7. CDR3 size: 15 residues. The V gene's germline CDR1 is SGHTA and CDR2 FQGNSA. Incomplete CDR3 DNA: TGTGCCAGCAGCTTAGTAACAGGGGCCGGGCAGCCC. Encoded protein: CASSLVTGAGQP. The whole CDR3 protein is CASSLVTGAGQPQHF.

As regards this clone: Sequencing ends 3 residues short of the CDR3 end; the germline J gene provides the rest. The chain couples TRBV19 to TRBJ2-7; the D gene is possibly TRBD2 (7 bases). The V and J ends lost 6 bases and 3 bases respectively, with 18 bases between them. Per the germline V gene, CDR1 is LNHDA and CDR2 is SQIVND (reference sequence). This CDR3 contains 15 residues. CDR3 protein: CASRYRTGGGYEQYF. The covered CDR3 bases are TGTGCCAGTAGATACCGGACGGGGGGCGGCTACGAG.

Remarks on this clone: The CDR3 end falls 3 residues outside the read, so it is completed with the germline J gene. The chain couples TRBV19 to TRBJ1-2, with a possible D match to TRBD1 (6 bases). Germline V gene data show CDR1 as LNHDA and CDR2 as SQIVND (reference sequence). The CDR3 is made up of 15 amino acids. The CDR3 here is CASSISGTRTYDYTF. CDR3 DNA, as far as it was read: TGTGCCAGTAGTATCTCCGGGACAAGGACCTACGAC.

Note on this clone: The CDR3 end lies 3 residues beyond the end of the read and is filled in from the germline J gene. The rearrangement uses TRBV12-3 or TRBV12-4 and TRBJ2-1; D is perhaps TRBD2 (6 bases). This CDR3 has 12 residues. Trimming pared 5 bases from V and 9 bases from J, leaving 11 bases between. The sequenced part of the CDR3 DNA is TGTGCCAGCAGTCGACTAGTCGCTGAG. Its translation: CASSRLVAE. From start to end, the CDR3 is CASSRLVAEQFF.

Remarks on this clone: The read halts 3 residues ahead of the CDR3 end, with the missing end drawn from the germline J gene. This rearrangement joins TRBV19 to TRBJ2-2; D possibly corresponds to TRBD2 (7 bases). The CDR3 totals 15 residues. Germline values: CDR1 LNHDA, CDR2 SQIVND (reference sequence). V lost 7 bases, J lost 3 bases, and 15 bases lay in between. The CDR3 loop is CASTPRGGYTGELFF. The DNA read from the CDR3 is TGTGCCAGTACCCCGAGGGGGGGCTACACCGGGGAG.

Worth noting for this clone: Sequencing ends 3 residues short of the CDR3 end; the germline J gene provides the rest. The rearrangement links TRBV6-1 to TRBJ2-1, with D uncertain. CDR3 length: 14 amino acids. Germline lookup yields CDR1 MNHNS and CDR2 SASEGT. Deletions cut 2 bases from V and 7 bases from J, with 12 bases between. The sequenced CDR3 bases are TGTGCCAGCAGTGAAAGCCCGCGGTTTAATGAG. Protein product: CASSESPRFNE. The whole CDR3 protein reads CASSESPRFNEQFF.

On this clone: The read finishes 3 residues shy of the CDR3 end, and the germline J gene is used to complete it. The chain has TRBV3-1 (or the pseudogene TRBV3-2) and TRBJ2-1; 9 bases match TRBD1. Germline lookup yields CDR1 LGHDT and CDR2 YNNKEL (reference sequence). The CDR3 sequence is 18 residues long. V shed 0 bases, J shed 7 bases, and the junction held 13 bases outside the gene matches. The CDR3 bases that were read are TGTGCCAGCAGCCAAGAAAGTGGAGGGACAGGGCTTCGTAATGAG. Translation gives CASSQESGGTGLRNE. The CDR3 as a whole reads CASSQESGGTGLRNEQFF.

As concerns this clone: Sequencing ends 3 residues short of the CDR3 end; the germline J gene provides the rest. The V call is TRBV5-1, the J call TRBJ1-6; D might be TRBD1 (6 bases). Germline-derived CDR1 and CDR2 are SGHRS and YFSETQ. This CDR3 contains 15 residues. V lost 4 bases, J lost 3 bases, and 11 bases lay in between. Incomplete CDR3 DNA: TGCGCCAGCAGCCCCCTGGGACACTATAATTCACCC. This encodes CASSPLGHYNSP. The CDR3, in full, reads CASSPLGHYNSPLHF.

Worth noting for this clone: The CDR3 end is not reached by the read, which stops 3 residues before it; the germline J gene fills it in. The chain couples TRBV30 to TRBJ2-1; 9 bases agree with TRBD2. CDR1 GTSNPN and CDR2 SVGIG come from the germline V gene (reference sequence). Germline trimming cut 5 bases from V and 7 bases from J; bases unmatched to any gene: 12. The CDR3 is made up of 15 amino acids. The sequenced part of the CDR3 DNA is TGTGCCTGGGGGGCCACGGGAAGCGGGAGGAATGAG. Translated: CAWGATGSGRNE. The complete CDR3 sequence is CAWGATGSGRNEQFF.

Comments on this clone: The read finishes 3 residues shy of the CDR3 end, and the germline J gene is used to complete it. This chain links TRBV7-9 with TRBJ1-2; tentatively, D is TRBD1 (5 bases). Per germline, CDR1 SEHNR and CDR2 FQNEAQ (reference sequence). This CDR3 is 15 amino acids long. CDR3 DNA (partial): TGTGCCAGCAGCGCCCCCCTGGGACTAGCGGGTGAC. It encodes CASSAPLGLAGD. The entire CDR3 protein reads CASSAPLGLAGDYTF. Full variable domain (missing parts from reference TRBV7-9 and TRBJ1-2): DTGVSQNPRHKITKRGQNVTFRCDPISEHNRLYWYRQTLGQGPEFLTYFQNEAQLEKSRLLSDRFSAERPKGSFSTLEIQRTEQGDSAMYLCASSAPLGLAGDYTFGSGTRLTVV.

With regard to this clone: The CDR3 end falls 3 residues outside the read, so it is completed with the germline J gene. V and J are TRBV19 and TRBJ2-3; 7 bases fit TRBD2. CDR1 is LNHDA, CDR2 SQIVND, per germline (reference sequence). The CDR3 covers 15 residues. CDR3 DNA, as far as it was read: TGTGCCAGTAGTATGGGGCTAGCGGTCCAAGAGACG. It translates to CASSMGLAVQET. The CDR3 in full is CASSMGLAVQETQYF.

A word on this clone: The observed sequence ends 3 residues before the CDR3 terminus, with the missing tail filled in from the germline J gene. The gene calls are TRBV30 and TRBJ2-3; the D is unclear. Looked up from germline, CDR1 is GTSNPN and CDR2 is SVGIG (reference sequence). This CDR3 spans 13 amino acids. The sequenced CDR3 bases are TGTGCCTGGTCTCTACAGCAAAATCAGCCG. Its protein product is CAWSLQQNQP. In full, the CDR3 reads CAWSLQQNQPQYF.